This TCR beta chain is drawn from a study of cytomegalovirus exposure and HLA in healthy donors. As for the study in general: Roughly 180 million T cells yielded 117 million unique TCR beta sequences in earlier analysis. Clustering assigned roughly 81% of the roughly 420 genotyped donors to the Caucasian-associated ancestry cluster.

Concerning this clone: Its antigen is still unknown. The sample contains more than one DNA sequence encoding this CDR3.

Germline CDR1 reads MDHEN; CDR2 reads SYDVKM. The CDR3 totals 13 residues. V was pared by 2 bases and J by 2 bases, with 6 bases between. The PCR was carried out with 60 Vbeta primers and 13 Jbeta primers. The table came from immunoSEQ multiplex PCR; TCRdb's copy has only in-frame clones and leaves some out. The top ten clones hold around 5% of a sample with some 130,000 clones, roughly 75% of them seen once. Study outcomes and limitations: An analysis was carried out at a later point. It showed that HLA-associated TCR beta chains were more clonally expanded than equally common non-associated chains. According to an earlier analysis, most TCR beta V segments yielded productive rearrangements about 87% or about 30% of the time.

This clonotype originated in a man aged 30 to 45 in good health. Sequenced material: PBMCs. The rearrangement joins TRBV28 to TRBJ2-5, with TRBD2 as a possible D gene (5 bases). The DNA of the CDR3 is TGTGCCAGCAGTTTAGGAGGACAAGAGACCCAGTACTTC. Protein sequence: CASSLGGQETQYF.